This entry describes one T cell receptor (beta chain). As yet, its antigen is unknown. The CDR3 sequence is 15 residues long. The germline gives CDR1 LNHDA, CDR2 SQIVND (reference sequence). V was shortened by 7 bases and J by 7 bases, with 20 bases between the two germline ends. This specimen comes from a study of cytomegalovirus exposure and HLA in healthy donors. Whole-study results and caveats: Prior analysis indicated that the majority of TCR beta V segments exhibited productivity approximately 90% or approximately 30% of the time. TCR beta sequences numbering more than 15,000 were associated with HLA alleles at 0.05 false discovery rate in a later analysis. According to a later analysis, donors in an Asian-associated ancestry cluster reportedly had fewer N-insertions than the roughly 630-donor mean.

A multiplex PCR was run with 60 Vbeta primers and 13 Jbeta primers. Sequencing used immunoSEQ multiplex PCR; TCRdb keeps in-frame clones, though not all of them. The sample consists of fewer than 200,000 clones, roughly three quarters of them appearing once. Sequencing was carried out using PBMCs. This sequence joins TRBV19 and TRBJ1-5; D not certain. This clonotype originated in a man aged 60-69 years in good health and CMV-seronegative. CDR3 nucleotides: TGTGCCAGTACTGCGCGGCGGGCGGTTGTGCAGCCCCAGCATTTT. Translating it yields CASTARRAVVQPQHF.